This TCR beta chain was sequenced in a study of CD8 T cells in ankylosing spondylitis. General study results and limits: In ankylosing spondylitis patients, matched synovial fluid reportedly showed significant enrichment of disease-linked clones. A CD8+ phenotype characterized the disease-linked clones, which were relatively rare in peripheral blood. Roughly eight highly homologous variants made up a TCR beta motif that seemed to typify ankylosing spondylitis blood.

This clonotype was found many times. Antigen unknown. A quantitative 5'-RACE method, one with molecular barcodes, was used to make TCR beta libraries. Via MiXCR, TCRdb re-called the 5' RACE reads, giving one row per CDR3 protein. The data show approximately 240,000 distinct CDR3 sequences, with over 9.5% seen just once and around 3% held by the top ten. V dropped 4 bases and J dropped 3; count of bases not matched to a gene: 7. The CDR3 loop spans 16 amino acids. CDR1 and CDR2 (germline): MGHRA, YSYEKL. Sequences were obtained from blood, either unsorted or a sorted T cell fraction (not recorded which). The rearrangement uses TRBV4-1 and TRBJ1-5; TRBD1 agrees at 9 bases. The TCR sequence derives from a male donor with ankylosing spondylitis or in good health (not recorded which). CDR3 nucleotides: TGCGCCAGCAGCCGAGGGGACAGGGTACCCAATCAGCCCCAGCATTTT. Translation gives CASSRGDRVPNQPQHF.